This record concerns one T cell receptor (beta chain) sequence. Assay used: immunoSEQ multiplex PCR; TCRdb lists only in-frame clones, some missing. The data contain almost 55,000 clones, roughly nine tenths of them singletons. The data are from a study of T cell changes during pregnancy in multiple sclerosis. V was trimmed by 5 bases and J by 5 bases, leaving 9 bases between them. The V gene's germline CDR1 is LGHNT and CDR2 FRNRAP. The CDR3 consists of 12 residues. This sequence joins TRBV12-5 and TRBJ1-1; no clear D gene. This material consisted of CD8+ T cells from peripheral blood mononuclear cells, taken before pregnancy. The clonotype originates from a female donor with multiple sclerosis, enrolled in a pregnancy study. The CDR3 loop reads CASGPTRTEAFF. The CDR3 nucleotides are TGTGCTAGTGGTCCCACTCGGACTGAAGCTTTCTTT.